This record looks at one TCR beta chain sequence and its context. These data come from a study of blood T cell repertoires in COVID-19. At the level of the study: The United States, Italy and Spain were the sources of the acute and convalescent COVID-19 samples. Sources were T cells, B-cell-depleted T cells, or PBMCs; the material itself was cDNA or gDNA.

The germline V and J ends were trimmed by 11 bases and 6 bases, with 22 bases remaining between them. This CDR3 spans 15 amino acids. In germline, CDR1 is MNHEY, CDR2 SVGAGI. Under the authors' procedure: Reference gene primer amplification gave nucleated cell count estimates. Assay used: immunoSEQ multiplex PCR; TCRdb lists only in-frame clones, some missing. The DNA gave D and trimming, while V, J and clone size come from that table. The table has 300,000 or so clones, 80% to 90% seen once. V and J are TRBV6-5 and TRBJ2-2; the D gene is possibly TRBD1 (6 bases). Material for sequencing was peripheral blood. The source of this sequence is a middle-aged woman with acute or convalescent COVID-19. DNA of the CDR3: TGTGCCGGACATGTTGTGGGGGCCGGCGCCGGGGAGCTGTTTTTT. It encodes CAGHVVGAGAGELFF.